The 20 T cell receptor beta chains listed next were all sequenced from one sample in a study of blood T cell repertoires in COVID-19. Method: immunoSEQ multiplex PCR; TCRdb's copy keeps in-frame clones and lacks some. The table records 120,000 to 150,000 clones, about 80% of them present only once. Sequenced material: peripheral blood. Receptor source: a human donor in a cohort sampled during active COVID-19.

The chain couples TRBV6-5 to TRBJ1-2; 8 bases match TRBD1. This CDR3 has 13 residues. V lost 6 bases and J lost 3; bases outside the gene matches: 3. Germline V gene data show CDR1 as MNHEY and CDR2 as SVGAGI. CDR3 loop: CASSPTGDYGYTF. CDR3 in DNA: TGTGCCAGCAGCCCGACAGGGGACTATGGCTACACCTTC.

This sequence joins TRBV6-5 and TRBJ2-5; TRBD1 matches 9 bases. The CDR3 is 13 residues long. Germline V gives CDR1 MNHEY, CDR2 SVGAGI. With 4 bases clipped from V and 6 bases from J, the junction kept 3 bases outside the gene matches. The CDR3 coding sequence is TGTGCCAGCAGTTCACAGGGGGCACAGACCCAGTACTTC. This codes for CASSSQGAQTQYF.

This chain joins TRBV5-1 and TRBJ2-7; no clear D gene. Trimming stripped 1 base from V and 9 bases from J, with 14 bases between. Germline V gene sequence: CDR1 SGHRS, CDR2 YFSETQ. The CDR3 extends over 13 amino acids. The CDR3 nucleotides read TGCGCCAGCAGCTTGACGGGTGCTCTAGGGCAGTACTTC. Protein sequence: CASSLTGALGQYF. Full variable domain (remainder filled in from reference TRBV5-1 and TRBJ2-7): KAGVTQTPRYLIKTRGQQVTLSCSPISGHRSVSWYQQTPGQGLQFLFEYFSETQRNKGNFPGRFSGRQFSNSRSEMNVSTLELGDSALYLCASSLTGALGQYFGPGTRLTVT.

This sequence joins TRBV11-3 and TRBJ2-7, with TRBD2 as a possible D gene (6 bases). This CDR3 region has 15 residues. Trimming shortened V by 1 base and J by 3 bases, and 13 bases separated the two germline ends. Germline lookup yields CDR1 SGHNT and CDR2 YENEEA. The DNA of the CDR3 is TGTGCCAGCAGCTTAGGGAGGGGCGAGGGCTACGAGCAGTACTTC. As protein: CASSLGRGEGYEQYF.

The J gene is TRBJ1-1, the V gene TRBV21-1; the table's D gene call, TRBD1, was not cross checked with the DNA. TRBV21-1 is marked as a pseudogene. The CDR3 has 21 residues. The CDR3 sequence: CASSKGLRPGQGRPEGSEAFF. CDR3 coding DNA: TGTGCCAGCAGCAAAGGGCTACGTCCGGGACAGGGGAGGCCCGAAGGGTCTGAAGCTTTCTTT.

V and J are TRBV25-1 and TRBJ2-5; TRBD2 matches 7 bases. V was pared by 4 bases and J by 0 bases, with 14 bases of the junction left unmatched. Germline CDR1 and CDR2: MGHDK and SYGVNS. The CDR3 extends over 18 amino acids. CDR3 DNA: TGTGCCAGCAGTGCCTCGTCGGGGAGCGGGGTCTACCAAGAGACCCAGTACTTC. Its translation is CASSASSGSGVYQETQYF. Filled out from reference TRBV25-1 and TRBJ2-5, the complete variable domain reads EADIYQTPRYLVIGTGKKITLECSQTMGHDKMYWYQQDPGMELHLIHYSYGVNSTEKGDLSSESTVSRIRTEHFPLTLESARPSHTSQYLCASSASSGSGVYQETQYFGPGTRLLVL.

The chain combines TRBV6-5 with TRBJ2-3; 7 bases map to TRBD2. Germline CDR1 and CDR2: MNHEY and SVGAGI. The V and J ends lost 3 bases and 2 bases, in that order; junction bases with no gene match: 2. This CDR3 spans 14 amino acids. The CDR3 sequence: CASSYGGDTDTQYF. CDR3 DNA: TGTGCCAGCAGTTATGGGGGGGACACAGATACGCAGTATTTT.

The chain is built from TRBV5-1 and TRBJ2-3; 10 positions match TRBD2. This CDR3 has 15 residues. Losses at the gene ends were 4 bases for V and 0 bases for J; bases not matched to a gene: 2. CDR1 SGHRS and CDR2 YFSETQ come from the germline V gene. Written as DNA, the CDR3 is TGCGCCAGCAGCACTAGCGGGGTTAGCACAGATACGCAGTATTTT. This gives the protein CASSTSGVSTDTQYF. The entire variable domain, with the rest obtained from reference TRBV5-1 and TRBJ2-3, is as follows: KAGVTQTPRYLIKTRGQQVTLSCSPISGHRSVSWYQQTPGQGLQFLFEYFSETQRNKGNFPGRFSGRQFSNSRSEMNVSTLELGDSALYLCASSTSGVSTDTQYFGPGTRLTVL.

This chain joins TRBV2 and TRBJ1-1; 12 bases match TRBD1. Germline CDR1 is SNHLY and CDR2 is FYNNEI. The CDR3 runs 14 residues. V trimming: 6 bases; J trimming: 5 bases; junction bases outside the gene matches: 4. The CDR3 sequence: CASRGDRGQTEAFF. In DNA, the CDR3 is TGTGCCAGCAGGGGGGACAGGGGGCAGACTGAAGCTTTCTTT.

This rearrangement joins TRBV5-1 to TRBJ1-2; 8 bases agree with TRBD1. Trimming took 2 bases from V and 8 from J; bases not matched to a gene: 8. The CDR3 is 14 amino acids. Germline lookup yields CDR1 SGHRS and CDR2 YFSETQ. The CDR3 protein is CASSLNQGAGGYTF. CDR3 coding DNA: TGCGCCAGCAGCTTAAACCAGGGGGCCGGAGGCTACACCTTC.

V and J are TRBV19 and TRBJ2-7, with 8 bases identical to TRBD1. Germline V gene sequence: CDR1 LNHDA, CDR2 SQIVND (reference sequence). The junction had 14 bases not matched to a gene; V was cut back by 6 bases and J by 4 bases. CDR3 length: 16 residues. The CDR3 region has the DNA TGTGCCAGTAGCTTCCAGGACAGGGCAAGTTATTACGAGCAGTACTTC. Residues: CASSFQDRASYYEQYF.

This chain's CDR3 is CASSQDLGQGGETQYF. The DNA of the CDR3 is TGTGCCAGCAGCCAAGATCTTGGGCAGGGAGGAGAGACCCAGTACTTC. The V and J genes are TRBV3-1 (or the pseudogene TRBV3-2) and TRBJ2-5; D may be TRBD2 (6 bases). The germline gives CDR1 LGHDT, CDR2 YNNKEL (reference sequence). CDR3 length: 16 residues. The germline V and J ends were trimmed by 0 bases and 4 bases, with 15 bases remaining between them.

The chain couples TRBV19 to TRBJ2-5; 13 bases line up with TRBD2. This CDR3 has 17 amino acids. Germline V gene sequence: CDR1 LNHDA, CDR2 SQIVND (reference sequence). V dropped 6 bases and J dropped 0; count of bases not matched to a gene: 7. In DNA form, the CDR3 reads TGTGCCAGTAGCCGATGGACTAGCGGGGGCGACCAAGAGACCCAGTACTTC. This translates into CASSRWTSGGDQETQYF.

There are a few counts of this clone. The V gene is TRBV7-9, the J gene TRBJ1-4; 10 bases line up with TRBD1. V lost 5 bases, J lost 7 bases, and 4 bases stayed unmatched. CDR3 length equals 14 residues. The germline CDR1 and CDR2 sequences are SEHNR and FQNEAQ (reference sequence). The CDR3 nucleotides read TGTGCCAGCAGCCGGGACAGGGGAGGTGAAAAACTGTTTTTT. It translates to CASSRDRGGEKLFF.

This clone was counted a few times. This chain uses TRBV7-9 with TRBJ1-3; 7 bases align to TRBD1. Germline V gene lookup returns CDR1 SEHNR and CDR2 FQNEAQ (reference sequence). Trimming removed 5 bases from V and 0 bases from J; junction bases left unmatched: 7. This CDR3 region has 16 residues. The CDR3 loop is CASSARDSLSGNTIYF. In nucleotides, the CDR3 is TGTGCCAGCAGCGCCCGGGACAGCCTCTCTGGAAACACCATATATTTT.

The rearrangement links TRBV5-1 to TRBJ2-2; 7 bases match TRBD1. The CDR3 runs 16 residues. Germline V lookup: CDR1 SGHRS, CDR2 YFSETQ. Trimming at V came to 4 bases and at J to 7 bases, leaving 13 bases not matched to a gene. In nucleotides, the CDR3 is TGCGCCAGCAGCCTAAGACAGGGCTCCGCGGTCGGGGAGCTGTTTTTT. The encoded protein is CASSLRQGSAVGELFF. The entire variable domain, with the rest obtained from reference TRBV5-1 and TRBJ2-2, is as follows: KAGVTQTPRYLIKTRGQQVTLSCSPISGHRSVSWYQQTPGQGLQFLFEYFSETQRNKGNFPGRFSGRQFSNSRSEMNVSTLELGDSALYLCASSLRQGSAVGELFFGEGSRLTVL.

CDR3 DNA: TGTGCCTGGACAGGGGCCCTTTGGTTAACTAATGAAAAACTGTTTTTT. Amino acid sequence: CAWTGALWLTNEKLFF. V and J are TRBV30 and TRBJ1-4, with D possibly matching TRBD1 (6 bases). Between the trimmed V and J ends, which lost 4 bases and 1 base, there was a span of 16 bases. Germline assignment: CDR1 GTSNPN and CDR2 SVGIG (reference sequence). This CDR3 contains 16 residues.

For the CDR3, the DNA is TGTGCCAGTGGCGTCGCGGGGGTAAGACAGTTCTTC. Protein sequence: CASGVAGVRQFF. The chain carries TRBV19 and TRBJ2-1; the match to TRBD2 covers 7 bases. Germline V gene sequence: CDR1 LNHDA, CDR2 SQIVND (reference sequence). Unmatched junction bases numbered 11, after V lost 8 bases and J lost 13 bases. The CDR3 runs to 12 residues.

The rearrangement links TRBV27 to TRBJ2-1; D not certain. This CDR3 is 14 amino acids long. V dropped 5 bases and J dropped 2 bases, with 10 bases sitting between them. The germline gives CDR1 MNHEY, CDR2 SMNVEV (reference sequence). The CDR3 sequence: CASSPQQAYNEQFF. In nucleotides, the CDR3 is TGTGCCAGCAGTCCCCAGCAGGCCTACAATGAGCAGTTCTTC.

The rearrangement joins TRBV25-1 to TRBJ1-1; no clear D gene. Germline values: CDR1 MGHDK, CDR2 SYGVNS. Trimming cost V 10 bases and J 0 bases, with 12 bases left between them. The CDR3 has 13 residues. CDR3 sequence reads: CATVTEMNTEAFF. For the CDR3, the DNA is TGTGCCACCGTCACAGAAATGAACACTGAAGCTTTCTTT.